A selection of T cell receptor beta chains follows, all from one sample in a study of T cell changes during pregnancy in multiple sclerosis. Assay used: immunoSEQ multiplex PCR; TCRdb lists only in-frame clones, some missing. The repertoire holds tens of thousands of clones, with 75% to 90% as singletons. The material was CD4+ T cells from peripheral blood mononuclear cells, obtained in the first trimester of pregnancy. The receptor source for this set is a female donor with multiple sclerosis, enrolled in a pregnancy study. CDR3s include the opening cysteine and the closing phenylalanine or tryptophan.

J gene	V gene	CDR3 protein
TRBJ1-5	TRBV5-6	CASRPGQVTGGNQPQHF
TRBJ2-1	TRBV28	CASSTRWTDIYNEQFF
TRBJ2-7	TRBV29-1	CSVEVQIPYEQYF
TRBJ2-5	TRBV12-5	CASGLGGVPRETQYF
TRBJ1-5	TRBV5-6	CASSQLRGLNQPQHF
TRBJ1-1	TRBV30	CAWSIPDRGNPEAFF
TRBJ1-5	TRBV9	CASSSGVSNQPQHF
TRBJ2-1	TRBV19	CASSTGKRGGLNEQFF
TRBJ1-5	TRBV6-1	CASSLDIVKPQHF
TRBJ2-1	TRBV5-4	CASSRTLAGQDNEQFF
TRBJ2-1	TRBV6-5	CASSSKRGGSDEQFF
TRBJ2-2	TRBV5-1	CASSGTAGTGELFF
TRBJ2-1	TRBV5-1	CASRGAPANNEQFF
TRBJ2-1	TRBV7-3	CASSPTSGPYNEQFF
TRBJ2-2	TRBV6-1	CASGVKQRGTGELFF
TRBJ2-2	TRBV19	CASKRGGKDTGELFF